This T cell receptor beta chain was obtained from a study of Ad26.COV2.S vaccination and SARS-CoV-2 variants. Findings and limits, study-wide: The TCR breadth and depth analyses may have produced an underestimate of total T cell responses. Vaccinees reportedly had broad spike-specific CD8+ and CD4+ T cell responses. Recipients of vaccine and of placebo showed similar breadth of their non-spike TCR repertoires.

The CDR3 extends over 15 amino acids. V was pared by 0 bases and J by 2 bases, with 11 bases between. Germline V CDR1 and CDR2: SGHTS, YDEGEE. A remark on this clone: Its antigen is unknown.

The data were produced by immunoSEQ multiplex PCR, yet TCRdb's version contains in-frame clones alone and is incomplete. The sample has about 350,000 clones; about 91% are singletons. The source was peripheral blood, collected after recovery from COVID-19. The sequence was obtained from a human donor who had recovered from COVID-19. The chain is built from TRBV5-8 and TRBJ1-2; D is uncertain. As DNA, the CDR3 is TGTGCCAGCAGCTTGGATCGGAGCCCCAACTATGGCTACACCTTC. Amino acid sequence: CASSLDRSPNYGYTF. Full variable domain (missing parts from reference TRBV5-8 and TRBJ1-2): EAGVTQSPTHLIKTRGQQATLRCSPISGHTSVYWYQQALGLGLQFLLWYDEGEERNRGNFPPRFSGRQFPNYSSELNVNALELEDSALYLCASSLDRSPNYGYTFGSGTRLTVV.